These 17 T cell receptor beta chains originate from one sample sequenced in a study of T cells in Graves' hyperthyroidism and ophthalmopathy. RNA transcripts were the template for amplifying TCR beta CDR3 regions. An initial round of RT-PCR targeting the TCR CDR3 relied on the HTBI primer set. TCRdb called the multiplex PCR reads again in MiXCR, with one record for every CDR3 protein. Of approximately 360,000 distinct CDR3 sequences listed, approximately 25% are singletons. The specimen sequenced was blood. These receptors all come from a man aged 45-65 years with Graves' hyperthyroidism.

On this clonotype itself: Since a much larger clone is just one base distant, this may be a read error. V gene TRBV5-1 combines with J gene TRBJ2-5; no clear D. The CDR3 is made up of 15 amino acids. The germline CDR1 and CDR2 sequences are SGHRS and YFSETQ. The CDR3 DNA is TGCGCCAACAGCTTGGCAGGCTATCGGTCAGAGACCCAGTACTTC. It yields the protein CANSLAGYRSETQYF. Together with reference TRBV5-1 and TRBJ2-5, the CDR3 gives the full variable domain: KAGVTQTPRYLIKTRGQQVTLSCSPISGHRSVSWYQQTPGQGLQFLFEYFSETQRNKGNFPGRFSGRQFSNSRSEMNVSTLELGDSALYLCANSLAGYRSETQYFGPGTRLLVL.

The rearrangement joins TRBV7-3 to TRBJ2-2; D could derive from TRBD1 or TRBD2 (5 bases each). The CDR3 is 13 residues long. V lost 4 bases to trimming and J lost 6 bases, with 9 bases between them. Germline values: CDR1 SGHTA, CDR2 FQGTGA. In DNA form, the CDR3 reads TGTGCCAGCAGCTACGTGGGGGCCGGGGAGCTGTTTTTT. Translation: CASSYVGAGELFF.

CDR3 loop: CAWSTGQGITEAFF. CDR3 in DNA: TGTGCCTGGAGTACAGGACAGGGAATCACTGAAGCTTTCTTT. This chain joins TRBV30 and TRBJ1-1; 8 bases agree with TRBD1. The germline gives CDR1 GTSNPN, CDR2 SVGIG (reference sequence). V lost 2 bases, J lost 4 bases, and 6 bases stayed unmatched. This CDR3 contains 14 residues.

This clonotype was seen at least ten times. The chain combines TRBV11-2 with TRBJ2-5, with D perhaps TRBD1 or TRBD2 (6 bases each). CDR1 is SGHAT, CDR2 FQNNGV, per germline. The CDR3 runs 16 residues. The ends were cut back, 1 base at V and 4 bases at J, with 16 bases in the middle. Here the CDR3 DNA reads TGTGCCAGCAGCTTAGGAGGAGGGGGGAGCGGAGAGACCCAGTACTTC. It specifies CASSLGGGGSGETQYF.

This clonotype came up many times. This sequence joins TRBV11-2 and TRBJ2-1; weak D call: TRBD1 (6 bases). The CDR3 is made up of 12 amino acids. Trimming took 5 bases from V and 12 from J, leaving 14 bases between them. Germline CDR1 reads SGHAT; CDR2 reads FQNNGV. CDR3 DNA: TGTGCCAGCAGCCCAGCACGGGACATGCAGTTCTTC. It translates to CASSPARDMQFF.

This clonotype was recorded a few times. The CDR3 is CASSLEAGDTGELFF. In nucleotides, the CDR3 is TGCGCCAGCAGCTTGGAGGCGGGAGACACCGGGGAGCTGTTTTTT. V usage is TRBV5-1 and J usage is TRBJ2-2; 7 bases line up with TRBD2. The germline V gene encodes CDR1 SGHRS and CDR2 YFSETQ. The CDR3 is 15 amino acids. V dropped 0 bases and J dropped 3; count of bases not matched to a gene: 2. Full variable domain (remainder filled in from reference TRBV5-1 and TRBJ2-2): KAGVTQTPRYLIKTRGQQVTLSCSPISGHRSVSWYQQTPGQGLQFLFEYFSETQRNKGNFPGRFSGRQFSNSRSEMNVSTLELGDSALYLCASSLEAGDTGELFFGEGSRLTVL.

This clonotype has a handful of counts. The CDR3 is CASSPRRLLTDTQYF. For the CDR3, the DNA is TGTGCCAGCAGTCCCCGTCGGCTTCTCACAGATACGCAGTATTTT. The V call is TRBV6-1, the J call TRBJ2-3; D is ambiguous. Germline CDR1 is MNHNS and CDR2 is SASEGT. The V gene lost 5 bases and the J gene lost 2 bases, with 14 bases spanning the gap. This CDR3 region has 15 residues.

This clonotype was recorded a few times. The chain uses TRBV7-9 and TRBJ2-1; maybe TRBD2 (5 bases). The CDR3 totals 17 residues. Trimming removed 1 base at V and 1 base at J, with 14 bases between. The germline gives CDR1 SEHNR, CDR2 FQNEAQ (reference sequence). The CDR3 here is CASSLDGSAESYNEQFF. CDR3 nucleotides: TGTGCCAGCAGCTTAGACGGCTCAGCGGAGTCCTACAATGAGCAGTTCTTC.

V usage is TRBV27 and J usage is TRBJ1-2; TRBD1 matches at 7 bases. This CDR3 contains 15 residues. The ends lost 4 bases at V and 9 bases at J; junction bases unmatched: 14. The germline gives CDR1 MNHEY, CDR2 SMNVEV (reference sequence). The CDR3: CASSSVGLQGISYTF. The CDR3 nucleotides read TGTGCCAGCAGTTCCGTGGGGTTACAGGGGATAAGCTACACCTTC.

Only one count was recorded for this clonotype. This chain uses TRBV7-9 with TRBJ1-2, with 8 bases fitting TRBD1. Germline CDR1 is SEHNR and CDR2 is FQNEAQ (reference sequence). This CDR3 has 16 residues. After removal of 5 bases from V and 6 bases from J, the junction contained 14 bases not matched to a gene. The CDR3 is CASSATKPGQVNGYTF. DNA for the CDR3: TGTGCCAGCAGCGCAACGAAGCCGGGACAGGTGAATGGCTACACCTTC.

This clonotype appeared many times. The CDR3 sequence is CASSTRTGGSRSYNEQFF. CDR3 bases: TGTGCCAGCAGCACCCGAACGGGAGGGAGTCGCTCCTACAATGAGCAGTTCTTC. This chain connects TRBV11-3 to TRBJ2-1, with 8 bases identical to TRBD2. V dropped 5 bases and J dropped 0; count of bases not matched to a gene: 12. The CDR3 has 18 amino acids. The V gene's germline CDR1 is SGHNT and CDR2 YENEEA.

The CDR3, as DNA: TGTGCCAGCAGAGTACTAGCGGGAGGGCGGAAGAACACCGGGGAGCTGTTTTTT. Protein product: CASRVLAGGRKNTGELFF. This rearrangement joins TRBV6-2 or TRBV6-3 to TRBJ2-2, with 13 positions matching TRBD2. With 6 bases clipped from V and 1 base from J, the junction kept 8 bases outside the gene matches. This CDR3 is 18 amino acids long. CDR1 is MNHEY and CDR2 is SVGEGT in the germline V gene.

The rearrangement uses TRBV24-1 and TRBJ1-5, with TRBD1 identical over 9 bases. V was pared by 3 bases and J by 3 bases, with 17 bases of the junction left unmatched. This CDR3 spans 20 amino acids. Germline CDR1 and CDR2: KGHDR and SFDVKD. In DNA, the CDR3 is TGTGCCACCAGTGATCATCCGGGACAGGGTTACGATTGGAACAATCAGCCCCAGCATTTT. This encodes CATSDHPGQGYDWNNQPQHF.

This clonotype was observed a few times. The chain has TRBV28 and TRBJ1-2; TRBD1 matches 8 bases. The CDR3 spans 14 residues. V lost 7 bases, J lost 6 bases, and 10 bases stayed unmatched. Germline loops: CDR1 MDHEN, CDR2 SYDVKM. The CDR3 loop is CASKGQGAGHGYTF. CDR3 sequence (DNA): TGTGCCAGCAAAGGACAGGGCGCCGGTCATGGCTACACCTTC.

CDR3 DNA: TGTGCCAGCAGCAAGGCGGGGACGGGGCCCCCCAATGAGCAGTTCTTC. Protein: CASSKAGTGPPNEQFF. This chain joins TRBV7-2 and TRBJ2-1, with a weak D call TRBD2 (6 bases). CDR1 SGHTA and CDR2 FQGNSA come from the germline V gene. The CDR3 sequence is 16 residues long. Trimming shortened V by 5 bases and J by 6 bases, and 20 bases separated the two germline ends. The complete variable domain, with remaining parts taken from reference TRBV7-2 and TRBJ2-1, reads GAGVSQSPSNKVTEKGKDVELRCDPISGHTALYWYRQSLGQGLEFLIYFQGNSAPDKSGLPSDRFSAERTGGSVSTLTIQRTQQEDSAVYLCASSKAGTGPPNEQFFGPGTRLTVL.

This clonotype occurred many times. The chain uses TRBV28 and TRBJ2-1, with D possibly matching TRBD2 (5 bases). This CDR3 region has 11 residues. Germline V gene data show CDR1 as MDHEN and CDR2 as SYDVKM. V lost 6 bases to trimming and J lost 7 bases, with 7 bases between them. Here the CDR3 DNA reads TGTGCCAGCAGAGGAGGTAATGAGCAGTTCTTC. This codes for CASRGGNEQFF.

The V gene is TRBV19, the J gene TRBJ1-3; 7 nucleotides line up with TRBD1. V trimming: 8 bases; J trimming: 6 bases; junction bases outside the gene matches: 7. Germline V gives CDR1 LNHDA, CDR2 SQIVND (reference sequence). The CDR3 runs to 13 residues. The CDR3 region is CASEGDRENTIYF. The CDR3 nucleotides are TGTGCCAGTGAGGGAGACAGGGAAAACACCATATATTTT.